Listed below are T cell receptor beta chains from one sample, sequenced in a study of T cells in Graves' hyperthyroidism and ophthalmopathy. Each CDR3 protein gets one entry after TCRdb re-called the multiplex PCR reads with MiXCR. The sample includes 450,000 to 700,000 distinct CDR3 sequences, approximately 44% of them seen just once. The sample consisted of peripheral blood or thyroid tissue (not recorded which). These receptors were taken from a woman aged 18-30 years with Graves' hyperthyroidism. Both conserved end residues are part of each CDR3. A D gene is named only where the DNA matches it firmly. Rows give clone size only sometimes, using once, few, many, or a class for an expanded clone.

j_gene	v_gene	len	abundance	d_gene	CDR3nt	CDR3aa
TRBJ2-7	TRBV7-8	15	-	TRBD2	TGTGCCAGCAGCTTATCTAGCGGGACACACTACGAGCAGTACTTC	CASSLSSGTHYEQYF
TRBJ1-2	TRBV12-5	17	many	-	TGTGCTAGTGGTTTGGTAACGGTAATATGGACTGGCTATGGCTACACCTTC	CASGLVTVIWTGYGYTF
TRBJ1-4	TRBV12-3/TRBV12-4	15	-	-	TGTGCCAGCAGTTTAGCGGAGGGCCTTAATGAAAAACTGTTTTTT	CASSLAEGLNEKLFF
TRBJ2-7	TRBV7-6	13	-	TRBD1	TGTGCCAGCAGCAGGGGGCGAGATGGCGAGCAGTACTTC	CASSRGRDGEQYF
TRBJ2-7	TRBV4-1	15	many	TRBD2	TGCGCCAGCAGCGATCCTAGCGGGAGCTCCTACGAGCAGTACTTC	CASSDPSGSSYEQYF
TRBJ2-1	TRBV6-5	14	-	TRBD2	TGTGCCATTACCGTAGCGGGATCTATCAATGAGCAGTTCTTC	CAITVAGSINEQFF
TRBJ2-7	TRBV10-2	12	few	-	TGCGCCAGCAGGACGGGAGCCTGGGAGCAGTACTTC	CASRTGAWEQYF
TRBJ1-5	TRBV7-2	13	-	-	TGTGCCAGCAGCCCTGGGGACCCACTGACCCAGCATTTT	CASSPGDPLTQHF
TRBJ2-5	TRBV7-9	14	many	-	TGTGCCAGCAGCTTCGGTGGAATAAAAGAGACCCAGTACTTC	CASSFGGIKETQYF
TRBJ2-2	TRBV24-1	13	-	TRBD1	TGTGCCACCAGTGTGGACAGGGGGCGGGAGCTGTTTTTT	CATSVDRGRELFF
TRBJ1-1	TRBV18	15	-	-	TGTGCCAGCCCACCAATGCCGGGGTTCGACACTGAAGCTTTCTTT	CASPPMPGFDTEAFF
TRBJ2-7	TRBV2	15	many	TRBD2	TGTGCCAGCAGTGAACGGTTCGGGACTAGAGATGAGCAGTACTTC	CASSERFGTRDEQYF
TRBJ2-5	TRBV10-3	12	-	-	TGTGCCATCAGCGAAGGTTCGGAGACCCAGTACTTC	CAISEGSETQYF
TRBJ2-7	TRBV20-1	16	-	TRBD2	TGCAGTGCTAGAGAGAGGGGCTGGGCTAGCGGGATGGAGCAGTACTTC	CSARERGWASGMEQYF
TRBJ2-5	TRBV29-1	14	-	TRBD2	TGCAGCGTTGGACTAGCGGGAGGTGTCAGGACCCAGTACTTC	CSVGLAGGVRTQYF
TRBJ1-1	TRBV2	15	-	-	TGTGCCAGCAGTACCGGGGGACTCATCCCCACTGAAGCTTTCTTT	CASSTGGLIPTEAFF
TRBJ2-7	TRBV4-1	15	-	-	TGCGCCAGCAGCGCCTCCGGGCAGGGATCCTACGAGCAGTACTTC	CASSASGQGSYEQYF
TRBJ2-7	TRBV12-3/TRBV12-4	16	-	TRBD2	TGTGCCAGCAGGGCCCGTGGCGGGAGATACTCCTACGAGCAGTACTTC	CASRARGGRYSYEQYF
TRBJ2-3	TRBV5-6	18	-	-	TGTGCCAGCAGCCCTTCCGGGACACCGTTAGGAATCACAGATACGCAGTATTTT	CASSPSGTPLGITDTQYF
TRBJ2-5	TRBV12-3/TRBV12-4	14	medium-sized	-	TGTGCCAGCAGGCACAGAGGAAACCAAGAGACCCAGTACTTC	CASRHRGNQETQYF
TRBJ1-2	TRBV20-1	15	-	-	TGCAGTGCTAGAGGACTAGCGGTCTCTAACTATGGCTACACCTTC	CSARGLAVSNYGYTF
TRBJ2-5	TRBV20-1	15	-	-	TGCAGTGCTAGACCCCGTGGGTGGGTACAAGAGACCCAGTACTTC	CSARPRGWVQETQYF
TRBJ2-3	TRBV20-1	16	few	TRBD2	TGCAGTGCTAGAGATGTTCTAGCGGGAGGGACAGATACGCAGTATTTT	CSARDVLAGGTDTQYF
TRBJ2-5	TRBV7-2	18	once	TRBD1	TGTGCCAGCAGCCTAATACTACCGGGACAGGGGTATAGAGAGACCCAGTACTTC	CASSLILPGQGYRETQYF
TRBJ2-7	TRBV12-3/TRBV12-4	15	many	-	TGTGCCAGCAGTTTACGACGGGCAAGCTCCTACGAGCAGTACTTC	CASSLRRASSYEQYF
TRBJ1-3	TRBV2	15	-	TRBD1	TGTGCCAGCAGTGCCGGGACAGGGGGGAGAAACACCATATATTTT	CASSAGTGGRNTIYF
TRBJ1-1	TRBV29-1	8	-	-	TGCAGCGTCGAGTGGACACTCTTT	CSVEWTLF
TRBJ1-5	TRBV5-5	15	many	-	TGTGCCAGCAGCCGCCGGGACGATAGCAATCAGCCCCAGCATTTT	CASSRRDDSNQPQHF
TRBJ1-2	TRBV15	16	-	-	TGTGCCACCAGCAGCTCGCCGGACAAGGGAGAGAATGGCTACACCTTC	CATSSSPDKGENGYTF
TRBJ2-5	TRBV29-1	15	-	TRBD1	TGCAGCGTTGAAGGGGACAGGGTTTTTCGAGAGACCCAGTACTTC	CSVEGDRVFRETQYF
TRBJ1-2	TRBV27	13	few	-	TGTGCCAGCAGTCCGCTCCCTAACTATGGCTACACCTTC	CASSPLPNYGYTF
TRBJ2-3	TRBV15	16	-	-	TGTGCCAGCAGCTTACTAGGGTCGGGTGGGACAGATACGCAGTATTTT	CASSLLGSGGTDTQYF
TRBJ2-2	TRBV15	16	-	-	TGTGCCACCAGCCCGGATGGTTTGGAAGGGGCCGGGGAGCTGTTTTTT	CATSPDGLEGAGELFF
TRBJ1-3	TRBV10-3	13	-	-	TGTGCCATCAGGGGAGGCTCTGGAAGCACCATATATTTT	CAIRGGSGSTIYF
TRBJ2-5	TRBV4-2	15	many	-	TGTGCCAGCAGCCAAGATTTCGAGTACCAAGAGACCCAGTACTTC	CASSQDFEYQETQYF
TRBJ1-1	TRBV7-2	14	many	-	TGTGCCAGCAGCTTAGGTTCCGGATCCACTGAAGCTTTCTTT	CASSLGSGSTEAFF
TRBJ1-1	TRBV6-1	13	many	-	TGTGCCAGCACCAGGACCATGAACACTGAAGCTTTCTTT	CASTRTMNTEAFF
TRBJ1-1	TRBV9	15	-	-	TGTGCCAGCAGCCTCCAACTGGGGGAGAACACTGAAGCTTTCTTT	CASSLQLGENTEAFF
TRBJ1-2	TRBV7-9	12	many	-	TGTGCCAGCAGCATGGGACACGATAGGTACACCTTC	CASSMGHDRYTF
TRBJ1-2	TRBV20-1	12	many	-	TGCAGTGCTAGAGATAAGGGGGAAGGCTACACCTTC	CSARDKGEGYTF